These 9 T cell receptor beta chains originate from one sample sequenced in a study of Ad26.COV2.S vaccination and SARS-CoV-2 variants. Produced via immunoSEQ multiplex PCR; TCRdb's table is partial and in-frame only. The sample shows roughly 460,000 clones, 80% to 90% of them seen only once. Noted treatment: roughly 20 received Ad26.COV2.S at low or high dose, single or two shots; 5 received placebo; per-sample allocation not given. Material that was analyzed had been drawn on day 63 after the first vaccine or placebo injection. The sample in question was peripheral blood, obtained in a trial of Ad26.COV2.S vaccine versus placebo. These receptors were obtained from a person aged 18 to 59 who received the Ad26.COV2.S COVID-19 vaccine or a placebo.

The chain joins TRBV2 to TRBJ1-1; a weak D match, TRBD1 (6 bases). Trimming left V 7 bases short and J 1 base short, with 13 bases between. The CDR3 is made up of 14 amino acids. CDR1 SNHLY and CDR2 FYNNEI come from the germline V gene. CDR3 nucleotides: TGTGCCAGCATTTTTAGGGGGGGGAACACTGAAGCTTTCTTT. Its protein is CASIFRGGNTEAFF. The full variable domain, completed using reference TRBV2 and TRBJ1-1, is EPEVTQTPSHQVTQMGQEVILRCVPISNHLYFYWYRQILGQKVEFLVSFYNNEISEKSEIFDDQFSVERPDGSNFTLKIRSTKLEDSAMYFCASIFRGGNTEAFFGQGTRLTVV.

V and J are TRBV15 and TRBJ1-3; perhaps TRBD1 as D (6 bases). The CDR3 has 16 amino acids. Trimming cost V 2 bases and J 2 bases, with 13 bases left between them. Per the germline V gene, CDR1 is LNHNV and CDR2 is YYDKDF (reference sequence). The CDR3 nucleotides read TGTGCCACCAGCAGAACAAAAACAGGGACTGGAAACACCATATATTTT. Amino acids: CATSRTKTGTGNTIYF.

This chain joins TRBV18 and TRBJ2-2, with 7 positions matching TRBD1. With 1 base clipped from V and 5 bases from J, the junction kept 4 bases outside the gene matches. The CDR3 runs to 15 residues. CDR1 and CDR2 from the germline V gene are KGHSH and LQKENI. The CDR3 sequence is CASSPQGAITGELFF. For the CDR3, the DNA is TGTGCCAGCTCACCACAGGGGGCGATTACCGGGGAGCTGTTTTTT.

The chain has TRBV6-2 or TRBV6-3 and TRBJ1-1; possible D gene TRBD1, 5 bases. The CDR3 runs to 11 residues. V dropped 5 bases and J dropped 10 bases, with 11 bases sitting between them. Germline CDR1 is MNHEY and CDR2 is SVGEGT. CDR3 amino acids: CASSNRDAAFF. CDR3 DNA sequence: TGTGCCAGCAGTAACCGGGACGCAGCTTTCTTT.

This clone has only a few counts. The chain uses TRBV3-1 (or the pseudogene TRBV3-2) and TRBJ1-1; D possibly corresponds to TRBD1 (6 bases). V was shortened by 3 bases and J by 7 bases, with 15 bases between the two germline ends. CDR3 length: 14 residues. Germline V gene sequence: CDR1 LGHDT, CDR2 YNNKEL (reference sequence). The CDR3 sequence: CASSQAGVHNEAFF. Written as DNA, the CDR3 is TGTGCCAGCAGCCAGGCAGGGGTGCACAATGAAGCTTTCTTT.

V gene TRBV7-2 combines with J gene TRBJ2-2; the match to TRBD1 covers 9 bases. Trimming at V came to 2 bases and at J to 6 bases, leaving 4 bases not matched to a gene. This CDR3 has 15 amino acids. Germline assignment: CDR1 SGHTA and CDR2 FQGNSA. The CDR3 sequence is CASSLTGGAAGELFF. The CDR3 DNA follows: TGTGCCAGCAGCTTAACAGGGGGCGCGGCCGGGGAGCTGTTTTTT. The full variable domain, in which reference TRBV7-2 and TRBJ2-2 provide the parts outside the CDR3, is GAGVSQSPSNKVTEKGKDVELRCDPISGHTALYWYRQSLGQGLEFLIYFQGNSAPDKSGLPSDRFSAERTGGSVSTLTIQRTQQEDSAVYLCASSLTGGAAGELFFGEGSRLTVL.

V is TRBV28 and J is TRBJ2-7; D unresolved. Trimming left V 2 bases short and J 8 bases short, with 13 bases between. The CDR3 sequence is 13 residues long. CDR1 is MDHEN, CDR2 SYDVKM, per germline. CDR3 bases: TGTGCCAGCAGTTTAAATCGAGAAGGGAAGCAGTACTTC. As protein: CASSLNREGKQYF.

In its sample, this clone was seen a few times. The chain carries TRBV14 and TRBJ2-7; D may be TRBD1 (6 bases). V lost 1 base to trimming and J lost 5 bases, with 12 bases between them. Looked up from germline, CDR1 is SGHDN and CDR2 is FVKESK. This CDR3 has 14 residues. CDR3 protein: CASSQAGTTHEQYF. The CDR3, as DNA: TGTGCCAGCAGCCAAGCCGGGACAACCCACGAGCAGTACTTC.

The rearrangement links TRBV30 to TRBJ1-1; D gene ambiguous. The CDR3 is made up of 16 amino acids. The germline gives CDR1 GTSNPN, CDR2 SVGIG (reference sequence). The V and J ends lost 7 bases and 5 bases respectively, with 26 bases between them. The CDR3 region is CALQKSTRRLGTEAFF. CDR3 DNA: TGTGCCTTACAAAAGTCTACGAGGCGTTTAGGGACTGAAGCTTTCTTT.